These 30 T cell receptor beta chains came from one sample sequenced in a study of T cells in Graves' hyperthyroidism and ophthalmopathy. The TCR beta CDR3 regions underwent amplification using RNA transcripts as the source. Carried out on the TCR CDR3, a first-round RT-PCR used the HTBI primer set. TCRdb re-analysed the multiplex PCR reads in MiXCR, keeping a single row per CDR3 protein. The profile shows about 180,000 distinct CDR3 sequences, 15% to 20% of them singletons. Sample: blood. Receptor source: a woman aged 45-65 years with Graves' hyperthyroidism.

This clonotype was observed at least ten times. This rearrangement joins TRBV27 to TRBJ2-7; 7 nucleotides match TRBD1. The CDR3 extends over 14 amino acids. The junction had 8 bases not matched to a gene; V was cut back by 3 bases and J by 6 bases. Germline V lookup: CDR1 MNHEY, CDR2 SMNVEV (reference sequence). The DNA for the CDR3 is TGTGCCAGCAGTTTGCGGCAGGGGGTGAGCGAGCAGTACTTC. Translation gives CASSLRQGVSEQYF.

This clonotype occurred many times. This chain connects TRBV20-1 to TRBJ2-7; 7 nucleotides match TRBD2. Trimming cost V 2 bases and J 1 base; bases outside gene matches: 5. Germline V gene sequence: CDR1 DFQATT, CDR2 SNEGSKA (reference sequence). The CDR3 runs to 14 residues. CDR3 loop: CSARREGSSYEQYF. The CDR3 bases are TGCAGTGCTAGAAGGGAGGGATCTTCCTACGAGCAGTACTTC.

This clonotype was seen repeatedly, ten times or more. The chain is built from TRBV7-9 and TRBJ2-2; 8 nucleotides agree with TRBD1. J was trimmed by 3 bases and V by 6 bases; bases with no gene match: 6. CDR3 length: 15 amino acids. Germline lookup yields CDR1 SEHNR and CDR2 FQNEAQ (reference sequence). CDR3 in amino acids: CASSSRTGYTGELFF. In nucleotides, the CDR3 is TGTGCCAGCAGTTCCCGGACAGGGTACACCGGGGAGCTGTTTTTT.

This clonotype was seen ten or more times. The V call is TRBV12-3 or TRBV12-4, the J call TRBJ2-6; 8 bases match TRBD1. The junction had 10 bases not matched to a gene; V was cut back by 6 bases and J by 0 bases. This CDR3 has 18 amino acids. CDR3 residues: CASRDPGQVFSGANVLTF. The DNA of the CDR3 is TGTGCCAGCAGAGACCCGGGACAGGTCTTCTCTGGGGCCAACGTCCTGACTTTC.

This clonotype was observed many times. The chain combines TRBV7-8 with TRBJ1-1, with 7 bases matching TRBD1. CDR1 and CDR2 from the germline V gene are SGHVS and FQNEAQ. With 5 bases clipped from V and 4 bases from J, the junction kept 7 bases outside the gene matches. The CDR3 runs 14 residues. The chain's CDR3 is CASSHGGGGTEAFF. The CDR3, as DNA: TGTGCCAGCAGCCATGGAGGGGGCGGCACTGAAGCTTTCTTT. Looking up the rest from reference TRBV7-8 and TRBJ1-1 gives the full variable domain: GAGVSQSPRYKVAKRGQDVALRCDPISGHVSLFWYQQALGQGPEFLTYFQNEAQLDKSGLPSDRFFAERPEGSVSTLKIQRTQQEDSAVYLCASSHGGGGTEAFFGQGTRLTVV.

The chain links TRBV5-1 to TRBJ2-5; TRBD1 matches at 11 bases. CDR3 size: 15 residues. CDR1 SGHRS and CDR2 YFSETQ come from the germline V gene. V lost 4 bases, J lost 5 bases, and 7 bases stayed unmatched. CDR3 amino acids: CASSVRDRGTETQYF. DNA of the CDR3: TGCGCCAGCAGCGTCCGGGACAGGGGGACGGAGACCCAGTACTTC.

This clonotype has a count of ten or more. The CDR3 nucleotides are TGTGCCAGCCGCAAATGGGACAGGGCCACGGCGCCCCAGCATTTT. Translating it yields CASRKWDRATAPQHF. The rearrangement uses TRBV12-3 or TRBV12-4 and TRBJ1-5; 9 nucleotides align to TRBD1. J was trimmed by 9 bases and V by 8 bases; bases with no gene match: 14. The CDR3 contains 15 residues.

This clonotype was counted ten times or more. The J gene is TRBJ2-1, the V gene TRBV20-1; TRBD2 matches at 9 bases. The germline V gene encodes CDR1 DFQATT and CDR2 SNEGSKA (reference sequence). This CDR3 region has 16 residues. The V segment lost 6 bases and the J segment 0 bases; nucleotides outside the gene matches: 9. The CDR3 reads CSARRGGGVSYNEQFF. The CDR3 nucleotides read TGCAGTGCCAGGAGGGGCGGGGGGGTCTCCTACAATGAGCAGTTCTTC.

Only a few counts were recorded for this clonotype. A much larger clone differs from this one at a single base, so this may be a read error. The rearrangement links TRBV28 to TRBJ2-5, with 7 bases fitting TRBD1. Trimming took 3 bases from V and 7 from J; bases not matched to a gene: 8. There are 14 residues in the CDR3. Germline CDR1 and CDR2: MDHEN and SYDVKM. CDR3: CASSFRQGRGTQYF. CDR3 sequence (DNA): TGTGCCAGCAGTTTCCGACAGGGAAGGGGGACCCAGTACTTC.

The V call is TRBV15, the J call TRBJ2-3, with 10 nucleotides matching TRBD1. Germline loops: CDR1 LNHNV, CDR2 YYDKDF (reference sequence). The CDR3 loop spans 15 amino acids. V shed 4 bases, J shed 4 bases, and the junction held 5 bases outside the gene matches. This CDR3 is CATSKLTGGADTQYF. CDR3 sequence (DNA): TGTGCCACCAGCAAACTGACAGGGGGCGCAGATACGCAGTATTTT.

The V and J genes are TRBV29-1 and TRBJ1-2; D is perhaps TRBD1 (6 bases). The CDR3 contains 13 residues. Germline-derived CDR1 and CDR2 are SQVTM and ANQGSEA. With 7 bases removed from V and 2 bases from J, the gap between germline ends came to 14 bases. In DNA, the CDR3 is TGCAGCGCCACGACAGGCCGGAACTATGGCTACACCTTC. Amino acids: CSATTGRNYGYTF.

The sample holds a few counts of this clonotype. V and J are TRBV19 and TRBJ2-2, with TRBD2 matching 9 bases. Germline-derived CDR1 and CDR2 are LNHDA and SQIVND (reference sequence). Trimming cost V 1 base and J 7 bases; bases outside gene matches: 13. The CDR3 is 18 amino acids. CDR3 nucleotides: TGTGCCAGTAGTATAGGCCGCGGCGGGGGGGCCCTAATCGGGGAGCTGTTTTTT. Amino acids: CASSIGRGGGALIGELFF.

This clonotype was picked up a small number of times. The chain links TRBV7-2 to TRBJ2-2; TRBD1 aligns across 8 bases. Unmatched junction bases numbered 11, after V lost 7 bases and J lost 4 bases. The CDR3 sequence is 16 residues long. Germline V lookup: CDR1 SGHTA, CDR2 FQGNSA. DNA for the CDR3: TGTGCCAGCACCCAGGGTCGAGACAGGGGCACCGGGGAGCTGTTTTTT. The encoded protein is CASTQGRDRGTGELFF.

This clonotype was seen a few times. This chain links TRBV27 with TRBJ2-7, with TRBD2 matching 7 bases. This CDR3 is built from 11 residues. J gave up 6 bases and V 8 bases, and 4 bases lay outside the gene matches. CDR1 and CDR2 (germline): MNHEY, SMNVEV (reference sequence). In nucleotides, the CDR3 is TGTGCCAGCGGGGGGGAAGGCGAGCAGTACTTC. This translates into CASGGEGEQYF.

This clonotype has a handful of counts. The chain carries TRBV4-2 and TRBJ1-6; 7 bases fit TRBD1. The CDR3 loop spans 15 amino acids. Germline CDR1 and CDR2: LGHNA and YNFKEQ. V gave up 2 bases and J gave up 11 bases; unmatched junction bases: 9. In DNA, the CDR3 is TGTGCCAGCAGCCAACCCGACAGGGAAAGGGCACCCCTCCACTTT. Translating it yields CASSQPDRERAPLHF.

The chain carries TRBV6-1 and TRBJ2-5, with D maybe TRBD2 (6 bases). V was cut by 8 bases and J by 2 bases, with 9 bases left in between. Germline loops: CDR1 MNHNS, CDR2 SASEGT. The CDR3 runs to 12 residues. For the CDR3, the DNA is TGTGCCAGCGGGGCGGGACAAGAGACCCAGTACTTC. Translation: CASGAGQETQYF.

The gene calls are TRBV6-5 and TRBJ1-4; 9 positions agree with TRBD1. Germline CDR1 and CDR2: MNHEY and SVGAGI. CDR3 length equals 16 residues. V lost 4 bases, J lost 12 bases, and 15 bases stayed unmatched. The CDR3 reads CASSFLPGQGRRELFF. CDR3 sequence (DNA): TGTGCCAGCAGTTTCCTACCGGGACAGGGTCGGCGTGAACTGTTTTTT.

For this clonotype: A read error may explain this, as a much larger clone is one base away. The CDR3: CASSLHEQHF. In DNA form, the CDR3 reads TGCGCCAGCAGCTTGCACGAGCAGCACTTC. V gene TRBV5-1 combines with J gene TRBJ2-7; D remains ambiguous. The CDR3 sequence is 10 residues long. CDR1 and CDR2 (germline): SGHRS, YFSETQ. Using reference TRBV5-1 and TRBJ2-7 for the parts outside the CDR3, the full variable domain is KAGVTQTPRYLIKTRGQQVTLSCSPISGHRSVSWYQQTPGQGLQFLFEYFSETQRNKGNFPGRFSGRQFSNSRSEMNVSTLELGDSALYLCASSLHEQHFGPGTRLTVT.

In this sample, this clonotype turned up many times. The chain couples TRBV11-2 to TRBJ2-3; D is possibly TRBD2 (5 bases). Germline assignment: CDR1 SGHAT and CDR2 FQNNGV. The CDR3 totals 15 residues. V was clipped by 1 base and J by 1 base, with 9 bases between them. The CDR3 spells CASSLVAGGTDTQYF. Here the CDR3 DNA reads TGTGCCAGCAGCTTAGTAGCCGGGGGCACAGATACGCAGTATTTT.

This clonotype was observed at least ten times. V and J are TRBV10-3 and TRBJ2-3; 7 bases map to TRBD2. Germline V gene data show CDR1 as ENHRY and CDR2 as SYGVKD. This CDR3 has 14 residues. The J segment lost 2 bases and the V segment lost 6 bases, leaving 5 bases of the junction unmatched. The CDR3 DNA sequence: TGTGCCATCAGGGATGGGGGGGACACAGATACGCAGTATTTT. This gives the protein CAIRDGGDTDTQYF.

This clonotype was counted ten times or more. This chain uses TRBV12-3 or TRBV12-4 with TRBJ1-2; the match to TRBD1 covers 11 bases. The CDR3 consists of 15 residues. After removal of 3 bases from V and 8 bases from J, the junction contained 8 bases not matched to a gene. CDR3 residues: CASSFGQGAGGGYTF. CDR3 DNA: TGTGCCAGCAGTTTCGGACAGGGGGCTGGCGGGGGCTACACCTTC.

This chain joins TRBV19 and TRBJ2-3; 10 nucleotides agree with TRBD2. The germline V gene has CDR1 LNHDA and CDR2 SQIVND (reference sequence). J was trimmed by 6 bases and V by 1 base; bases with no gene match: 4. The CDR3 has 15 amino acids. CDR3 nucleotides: TGTGCCAGTAGTATAGTACTAGCGGGGTACGATACGCAGTATTTT. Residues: CASSIVLAGYDTQYF. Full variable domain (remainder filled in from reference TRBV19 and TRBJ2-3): DGGITQSPKYLFRKEGQNVTLSCEQNLNHDAMYWYRQDPGQGLRLIYYSQIVNDFQKGDIAEGYSVSREKKESFPLTVTSAQKNPTAFYLCASSIVLAGYDTQYFGPGTRLTVL.

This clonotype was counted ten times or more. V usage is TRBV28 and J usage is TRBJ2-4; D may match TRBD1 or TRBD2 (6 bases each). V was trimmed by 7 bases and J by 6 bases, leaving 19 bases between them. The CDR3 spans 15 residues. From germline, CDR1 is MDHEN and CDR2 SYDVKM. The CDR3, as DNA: TGTGCCAGCAACCCCCGGGGGCGACCGGGAAACATTCAGTACTTC. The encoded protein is CASNPRGRPGNIQYF.

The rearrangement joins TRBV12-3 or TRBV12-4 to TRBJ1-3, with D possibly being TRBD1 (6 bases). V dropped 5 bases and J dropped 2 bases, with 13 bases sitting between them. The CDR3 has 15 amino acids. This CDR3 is CASSPWRGPGNTIYF. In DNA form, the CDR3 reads TGTGCCAGCAGTCCCTGGCGGGGGCCTGGAAACACCATATATTTT.

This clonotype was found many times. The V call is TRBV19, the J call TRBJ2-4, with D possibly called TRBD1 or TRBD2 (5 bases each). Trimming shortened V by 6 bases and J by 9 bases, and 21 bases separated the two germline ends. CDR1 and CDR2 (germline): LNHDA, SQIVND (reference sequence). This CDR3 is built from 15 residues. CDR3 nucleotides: TGTGCCAGTAGCACTTTCCGGGCCCCAGGGAGCATTCAGTACTTC. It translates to CASSTFRAPGSIQYF.

In nucleotides, the CDR3 is TGTGCCACCAGCAGTTCCTCGGGAAGCGGGAGAGATCAAGAGACCCAGTACTTC. This translates into CATSSSSGSGRDQETQYF. The genes are TRBV15 and TRBJ2-5; TRBD2 matches 8 bases. J lost 2 bases, V lost 3 bases, and 14 bases had no gene match. CDR3 length: 18 amino acids. The germline CDR1 and CDR2 sequences are LNHNV and YYDKDF (reference sequence).

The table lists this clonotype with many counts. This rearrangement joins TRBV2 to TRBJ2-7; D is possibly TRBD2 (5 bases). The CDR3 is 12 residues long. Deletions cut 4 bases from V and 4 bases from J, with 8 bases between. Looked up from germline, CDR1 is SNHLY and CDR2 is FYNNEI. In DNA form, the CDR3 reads TGTGCCAGCAGTGTGAGGGAATACGAGCAGTACTTC. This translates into CASSVREYEQYF.

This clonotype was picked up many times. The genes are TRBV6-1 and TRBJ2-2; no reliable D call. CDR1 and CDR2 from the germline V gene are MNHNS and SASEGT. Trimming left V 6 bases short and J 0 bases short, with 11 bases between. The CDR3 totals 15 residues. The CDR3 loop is CASRNTDSNTGELFF. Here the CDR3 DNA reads TGTGCCAGCAGGAACACAGATTCGAACACCGGGGAGCTGTTTTTT.

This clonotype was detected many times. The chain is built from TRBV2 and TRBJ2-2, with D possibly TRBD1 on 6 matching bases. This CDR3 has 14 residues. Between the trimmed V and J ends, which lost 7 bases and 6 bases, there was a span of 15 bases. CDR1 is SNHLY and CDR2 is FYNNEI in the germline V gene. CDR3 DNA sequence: TGTGCCAGCAAAACAGGGCGTGGGGCCGGGGAGCTGTTTTTT. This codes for CASKTGRGAGELFF.

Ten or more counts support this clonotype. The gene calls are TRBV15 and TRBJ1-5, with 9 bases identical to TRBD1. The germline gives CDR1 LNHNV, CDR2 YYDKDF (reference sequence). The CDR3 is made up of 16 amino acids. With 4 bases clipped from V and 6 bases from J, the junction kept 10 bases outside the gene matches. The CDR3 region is CATSTSRQGVGQPQHF. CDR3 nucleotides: TGTGCCACCAGCACCTCTAGACAGGGGGTAGGTCAGCCCCAGCATTTT.